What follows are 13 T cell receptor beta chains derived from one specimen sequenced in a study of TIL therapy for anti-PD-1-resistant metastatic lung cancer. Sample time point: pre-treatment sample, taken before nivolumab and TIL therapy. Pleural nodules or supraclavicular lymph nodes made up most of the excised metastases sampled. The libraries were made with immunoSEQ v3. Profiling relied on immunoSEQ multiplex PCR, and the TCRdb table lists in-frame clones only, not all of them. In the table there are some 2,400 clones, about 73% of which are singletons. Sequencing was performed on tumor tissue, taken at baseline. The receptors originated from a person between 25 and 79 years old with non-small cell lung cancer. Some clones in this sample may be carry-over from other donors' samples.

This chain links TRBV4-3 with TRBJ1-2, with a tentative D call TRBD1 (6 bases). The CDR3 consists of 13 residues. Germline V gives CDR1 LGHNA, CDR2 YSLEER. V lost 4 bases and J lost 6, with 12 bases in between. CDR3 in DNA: TGCGCCAGCAGCCGCGTTACAGGGAATGGCTACACCTTC. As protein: CASSRVTGNGYTF.

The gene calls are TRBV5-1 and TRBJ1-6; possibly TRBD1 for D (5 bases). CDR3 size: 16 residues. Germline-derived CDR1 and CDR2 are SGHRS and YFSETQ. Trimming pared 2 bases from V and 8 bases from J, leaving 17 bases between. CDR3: CASSLGRDILDSPLHF. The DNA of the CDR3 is TGCGCCAGCAGCTTAGGCAGGGATATTCTCGATTCACCCCTCCACTTT.

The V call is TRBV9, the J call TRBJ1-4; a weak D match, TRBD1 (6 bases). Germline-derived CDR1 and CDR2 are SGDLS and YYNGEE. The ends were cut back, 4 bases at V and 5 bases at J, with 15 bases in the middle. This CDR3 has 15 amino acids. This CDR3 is CASSPRTASNEKLFF. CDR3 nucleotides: TGTGCCAGCAGCCCCCGGACAGCTTCCAATGAAAAACTGTTTTTT.

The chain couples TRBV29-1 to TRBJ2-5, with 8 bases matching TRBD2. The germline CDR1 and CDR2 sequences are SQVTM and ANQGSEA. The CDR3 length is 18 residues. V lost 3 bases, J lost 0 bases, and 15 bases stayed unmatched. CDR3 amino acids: CSVDRPAGVTHYQETQYF. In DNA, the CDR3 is TGCAGCGTTGACCGTCCAGCGGGGGTAACGCATTACCAAGAGACCCAGTACTTC.

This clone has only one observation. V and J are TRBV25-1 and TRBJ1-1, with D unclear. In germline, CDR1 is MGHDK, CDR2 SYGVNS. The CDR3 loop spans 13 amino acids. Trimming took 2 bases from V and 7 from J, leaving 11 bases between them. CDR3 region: CASSEGLGVEAFF. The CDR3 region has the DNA TGTGCCAGCAGTGAAGGCCTTGGGGTTGAAGCTTTCTTT.

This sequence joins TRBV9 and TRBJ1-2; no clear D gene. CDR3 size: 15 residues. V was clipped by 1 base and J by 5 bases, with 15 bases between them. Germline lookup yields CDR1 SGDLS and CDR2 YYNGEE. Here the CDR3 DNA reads TGTGCCAGCAGCGTATCCGCATCAGGACGGTATGGCTACACCTTC. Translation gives CASSVSASGRYGYTF.

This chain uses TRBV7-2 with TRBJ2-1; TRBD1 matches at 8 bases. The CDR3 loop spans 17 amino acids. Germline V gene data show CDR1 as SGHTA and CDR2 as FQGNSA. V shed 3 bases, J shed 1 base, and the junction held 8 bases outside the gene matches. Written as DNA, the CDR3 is TGTGCCAGCAGCTTGGGGACAGGCCGGGGGTCCTACAATGAGCAGTTCTTC. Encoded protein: CASSLGTGRGSYNEQFF.

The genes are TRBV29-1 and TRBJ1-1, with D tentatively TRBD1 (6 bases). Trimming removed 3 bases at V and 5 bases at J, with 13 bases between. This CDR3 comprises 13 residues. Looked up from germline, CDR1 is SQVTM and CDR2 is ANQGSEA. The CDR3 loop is CSVDLRGSTEAFF. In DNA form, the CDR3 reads TGCAGCGTTGATCTGAGGGGGTCGACTGAAGCTTTCTTT. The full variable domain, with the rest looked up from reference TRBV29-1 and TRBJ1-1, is SAVISQKPSRDICQRGTSLTIQCQVDSQVTMMFWYRQQPGQSLTLIATANQGSEATYESGFVIDKFPISRPNLTFSTLTVSNMSPEDSSIYLCSVDLRGSTEAFFGQGTRLTVV.

The DNA for the CDR3 is TGTGCCAGCAGTCCCGGAGGGATCAGCTCCTACGAGCAGTACGTC. It yields the protein CASSPGGISSYEQYV. The J gene is TRBJ2-7, the V gene TRBV6-9, with a tentative D call TRBD2 (6 bases). Germline V CDR1 and CDR2: MNHGY, SVAAGI. V was trimmed by 5 bases and J by 0 bases, leaving 14 bases between them. The CDR3 spans 15 residues.

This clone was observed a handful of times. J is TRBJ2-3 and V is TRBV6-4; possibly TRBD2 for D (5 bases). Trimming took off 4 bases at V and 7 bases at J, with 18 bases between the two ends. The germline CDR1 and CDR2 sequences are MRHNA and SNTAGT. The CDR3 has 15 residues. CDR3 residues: CASSAASRSVYTQYF. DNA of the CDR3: TGTGCCAGCAGTGCGGCTAGCAGAAGTGTCTATACGCAGTATTTT.

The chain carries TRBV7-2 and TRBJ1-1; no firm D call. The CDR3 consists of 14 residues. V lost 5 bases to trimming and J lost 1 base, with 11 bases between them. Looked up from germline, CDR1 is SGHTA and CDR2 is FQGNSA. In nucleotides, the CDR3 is TGTGCCAGCAGCCCTACCCACGGGAACACTGAAGCTTTCTTT. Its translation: CASSPTHGNTEAFF.

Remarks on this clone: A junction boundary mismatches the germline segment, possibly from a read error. In DNA, the CDR3 is TGTGCCAGTAGCATAGCGGGATTAGACTACAATGAGCAGTTCTTC. Residues: CASSIAGLDYNEQFF. The chain couples TRBV19 to TRBJ2-1; TRBD2 matches 8 bases. Germline V lookup: CDR1 LNHDA, CDR2 SQIVND (reference sequence). The length of the CDR3 is 15 residues.

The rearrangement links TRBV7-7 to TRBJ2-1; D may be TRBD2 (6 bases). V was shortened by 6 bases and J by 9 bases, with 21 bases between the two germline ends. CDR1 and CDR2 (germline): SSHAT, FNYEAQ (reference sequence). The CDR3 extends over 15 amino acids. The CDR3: CASSPGTGGVSEQFF. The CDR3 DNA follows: TGTGCCAGCAGTCCCGGGACCGGGGGAGTATCTGAGCAGTTCTTC.